Presented here are 18 T cell receptor beta chains from one specimen sequenced in a study of CXCR3-negative and CXCR3-positive naive CD8 T cells. Preparation of TRB cDNA libraries relied on 5' RACE carrying UMI labels. Reprocessing the 5' RACE reads, TCRdb reports a single entry for every CDR3 protein and omits DNA. The sample table sets out some 130,000 distinct CDR3 sequences. The sequenced sample was naive CXCR3- CD8+ T cells from blood. Subset: CD45RO-CCR7+CD27+CD95- naive CD8+ T cells lacking CXCR3 (TNR3-). The origin of the receptors is a human donor in good health. Some clones in this sample may be carry-over from other donors' samples.

The V gene is TRBV27, the J gene TRBJ2-3; the D call from TCRdb, TRBD2, cannot be confirmed without DNA. The CDR3 contains 14 residues. Germline CDR1 and CDR2: MNHEY and SMNVEV (reference sequence). CDR3 sequence: CASSWRASTDTQYF.

The rearrangement joins TRBV5-4 to TRBJ2-1. The CDR3 sequence is 12 residues long. The germline gives CDR1 SGHNT, CDR2 YYREEE (reference sequence). The CDR3 loop reads CASSLTDNEQFF.

CDR3 loop: CASSPHPAGPEAFF. The chain joins TRBV9 to TRBJ1-1; TCRdb designates TRBD1, a call that cannot be tested without DNA. Germline V lookup: CDR1 SGDLS, CDR2 YYNGEE. CDR3 length equals 14 residues.

The rearrangement joins TRBV28 to TRBJ2-1. This CDR3 has 14 amino acids. Germline assignment: CDR1 MDHEN and CDR2 SYDVKM. The CDR3 is CASSLVRGYNEQFF.

The rearrangement links TRBV5-1 to TRBJ2-1; TCRdb indicates TRBD1, and absent DNA this call remains unverified. This CDR3 is built from 16 residues. Germline assignment: CDR1 SGHRS and CDR2 YFSETQ. CDR3 sequence: CASSWMTGKVGNEQFF.

This rearrangement joins TRBV29-1 to TRBJ2-2; lacking DNA, the TRBD1 call made by TCRdb goes unchecked. This CDR3 has 14 amino acids. Germline V lookup: CDR1 SQVTM, CDR2 ANQGSEA. The CDR3: CSVDWGGGTGELFF.

The chain joins TRBV19 to TRBJ2-3; TCRdb picks TRBD2, but there is no DNA to check that call. Per germline, CDR1 LNHDA and CDR2 SQIVND (reference sequence). The CDR3 contains 15 residues. The CDR3: CASTISLAGTDTQYF.

The V call is TRBV12-3 or TRBV12-4, the J call TRBJ2-3; lacking DNA, the TRBD2 call made by TCRdb goes unchecked. The CDR3 is 15 amino acids. The CDR3 loop reads CASSSSRVDTDTQYF.

CDR3 region: CTSSSSGQTEAFF. The V and J genes are TRBV7-9 and TRBJ1-1. This CDR3 region has 13 residues. Germline-derived CDR1 and CDR2 are SEHNR and FQNEAQ (reference sequence).

The chain uses TRBV12-3 or TRBV12-4 and TRBJ2-3. The CDR3 runs to 12 residues. The CDR3 region is CASSANTDTQYF.

The chain uses TRBV15 and TRBJ1-3. Per the germline V gene, CDR1 is LNHNV and CDR2 is YYDKDF (reference sequence). The CDR3 is made up of 15 amino acids. The CDR3 protein is CATKVSSGSGNTIYF.

The chain combines TRBV29-1 with TRBJ2-7; TCRdb's D gene call, TRBD1, goes unchecked for lack of DNA. The germline V gene has CDR1 SQVTM and CDR2 ANQGSEA. This CDR3 is built from 15 residues. CDR3 residues: CSVVGAFGNSRVQYF.

The chain recombines TRBV14 with TRBJ2-1; lacking DNA, the TRBD2 call made by TCRdb goes unchecked. Germline V gene data show CDR1 as SGHDN and CDR2 as FVKESK. The CDR3 contains 18 residues. The CDR3 protein is CASSQDTGTSLSYNEQFF.

This chain connects TRBV19 to TRBJ2-7; TCRdb proposes TRBD2, but this gene call is untestable without DNA. The CDR3 has 14 residues. Germline values: CDR1 LNHDA, CDR2 SQIVND (reference sequence). The CDR3 loop is CASRSSAGNYEQYF.

The V call is TRBV12-3 or TRBV12-4, the J call TRBJ2-1. The CDR3 consists of 15 residues. The CDR3 here is CASSLARPPYNEQFF.

The rearrangement links TRBV7-2 to TRBJ1-6; the D call from TCRdb, TRBD1, cannot be confirmed without DNA. CDR3 length: 16 residues. Germline CDR1 SGHTA, CDR2 FQGNSA. The CDR3 reads CASSLLGGQINSPLHF.

The chain uses TRBV20-1 and TRBJ1-1; the D call of TRBD1 rests on TCRdb alone, since no DNA is present to check it. The CDR3 runs 13 residues. Per the germline V gene, CDR1 is DFQATT and CDR2 is SNEGSKA (reference sequence). The CDR3 loop is CSAPRTGNTEAFF.

The CDR3 loop is CSARPPGGLETQYF. V gene TRBV29-1 combines with J gene TRBJ2-5; there is no DNA to check the TCRdb D call of TRBD2. Germline values: CDR1 SQVTM, CDR2 ANQGSEA. This CDR3 is built from 14 residues. Supplemented by reference TRBV29-1 and TRBJ2-5, the full variable domain reads SAVISQKPSRDICQRGTSLTIQCQVDSQVTMMFWYRQQPGQSLTLIATANQGSEATYESGFVIDKFPISRPNLTFSTLTVSNMSPEDSSIYLCSARPPGGLETQYFGPGTRLLVL.